This TCR beta chain was observed in a study of blood T cell repertoires in COVID-19. This clone has just one count. The repertoire was sequenced with immunoSEQ multiplex PCR; TCRdb's copy has only in-frame clones and lacks some. The sample has nearly 110,000 clones; less than 80% are singletons. V was pared by 3 bases and J by 0 bases, with 4 bases of the junction left unmatched. This CDR3 region has 15 residues. Germline-derived CDR1 and CDR2 are SQVTM and ANQGSEA. Sequenced: peripheral blood. The TCR originated in an elderly man with COVID-19, enrolled during active disease. The chain carries TRBV29-1 and TRBJ2-2, with 7 positions matching TRBD1. The CDR3 loop is CSVETGQTNTGELFF. In DNA, the CDR3 is TGCAGCGTTGAGACGGGACAGACGAACACCGGGGAGCTGTTTTTT.